The 22 T cell receptor beta chains below all came from one sample that was sequenced in a study of OX40 agonist ivuxolimab in advanced cancers. Using immunoSEQ multiplex PCR, the repertoire was profiled, and TCRdb retains in-frame clones only, with some absent. The sample lists around 12,000 clones, around 80% occurring once. Specimen: CD4+ or CD8+ T cells sorted from blood, collected in a trial of the OX40 agonist ivuxolimab. The receptors here all came from an adult with an advanced solid tumor such as melanoma, head and neck, liver or kidney cancer.

This rearrangement joins TRBV5-4 to TRBJ2-5, with TRBD1 matching over 10 bases. This CDR3 region has 15 residues. In germline, CDR1 is SGHNT, CDR2 YYREEE (reference sequence). V lost 1 base to trimming and J lost 4 bases; unmatched junction nucleotides: 4. The CDR3 protein is CASSLWGQGRETQYF. DNA of the CDR3: TGTGCCAGCAGCTTGTGGGGACAGGGGCGAGAGACCCAGTACTTC.

This rearrangement joins TRBV6-4 to TRBJ2-1; 9 positions match TRBD2. The junction had 10 bases not matched to a gene; V was cut back by 2 bases and J by 8 bases. There are 16 residues in the CDR3. Germline CDR1 is MRHNA and CDR2 is SNTAGT. The CDR3 here is CASSDAAGGSSDEQFF. CDR3 nucleotides: TGTGCCAGCAGTGACGCAGCGGGAGGTTCATCTGATGAGCAGTTCTTC.

In its sample, this clone was seen once. V is TRBV7-9 and J is TRBJ1-2, with D unclear. This CDR3 has 17 amino acids. Trimming shortened V by 5 bases and J by 8 bases, and 27 bases separated the two germline ends. Germline V gives CDR1 SEHNR, CDR2 FQNEAQ (reference sequence). CDR3 sequence: CASSPKSGMRFLEGYTF. The CDR3 bases are TGTGCCAGCAGCCCTAAGTCGGGCATGAGGTTCCTTGAAGGCTACACCTTC.

In this sample, this clone turned up a few times. This chain joins TRBV5-1 and TRBJ2-1; 10 bases match TRBD2. V was clipped by 0 bases and J by 2 bases; unmatched bases: 2. The germline CDR1 and CDR2 sequences are SGHRS and YFSETQ. The CDR3 spans 16 residues. The CDR3 sequence is CASSLELAGTYNEQFF. DNA for the CDR3: TGCGCCAGCAGCTTGGAACTAGCGGGGACCTACAATGAGCAGTTCTTC. Complete variable domain (other parts from reference TRBV5-1 and TRBJ2-1): KAGVTQTPRYLIKTRGQQVTLSCSPISGHRSVSWYQQTPGQGLQFLFEYFSETQRNKGNFPGRFSGRQFSNSRSEMNVSTLELGDSALYLCASSLELAGTYNEQFFGPGTRLTVL.

This chain connects TRBV9 to TRBJ1-1; 10 positions agree with TRBD1. CDR3 length equals 15 residues. CDR1 is SGDLS and CDR2 is YYNGEE in the germline V gene. The trim removed 4 bases at V and 5 bases at J, leaving 8 bases unmatched. This CDR3 is CASSRPGTGETEAFF. DNA for the CDR3: TGTGCCAGCAGCCGTCCCGGGACAGGGGAAACTGAAGCTTTCTTT.

This sequence joins TRBV27 and TRBJ2-3; TRBD1 is a possible D gene (6 bases). Trimming took off 5 bases at V and 0 bases at J, with 12 bases between the two ends. The CDR3 has 15 amino acids. The V gene's germline CDR1 is MNHEY and CDR2 SMNVEV (reference sequence). DNA for the CDR3: TGTGCCAGCAGTCCACGGGACACTAGCACAGATACGCAGTATTTT. Translating gives CASSPRDTSTDTQYF.

CDR3: CASSDRLAGGLNEQFF. Here the CDR3 DNA reads TGTGCCAGCAGTGACCGTCTAGCGGGGGGCTTGAATGAGCAGTTCTTC. This rearrangement joins TRBV6-1 to TRBJ2-1; 11 positions agree with TRBD2. The CDR3 spans 16 residues. Germline V gene sequence: CDR1 MNHNS, CDR2 SASEGT. V lost 3 bases and J lost 7; bases outside the gene matches: 8.

The chain couples TRBV30 to TRBJ2-3; 8 nucleotides line up with TRBD2. CDR1 is GTSNPN and CDR2 is SVGIG in the germline V gene (reference sequence). Losses at the gene ends were 2 bases for V and 0 bases for J; bases not matched to a gene: 4. This CDR3 is 15 amino acids long. CDR3 DNA: TGTGCCTGGAGTTTGACTAGCGTAAGCACAGATACGCAGTATTTT. Protein: CAWSLTSVSTDTQYF.

V is TRBV19 and J is TRBJ2-4; perhaps D is TRBD1 or TRBD2 (5 bases each). The germline gives CDR1 LNHDA, CDR2 SQIVND (reference sequence). V shed 4 bases and J shed 5 bases, with 15 bases lying between them. The CDR3 contains 15 residues. CDR3 protein: CASSTLQERENIQYF. CDR3 bases: TGTGCCAGTAGTACCTTACAGGAGAGGGAAAACATTCAGTACTTC. The full variable domain, rest sourced from reference TRBV19 and TRBJ2-4, is DGGITQSPKYLFRKEGQNVTLSCEQNLNHDAMYWYRQDPGQGLRLIYYSQIVNDFQKGDIAEGYSVSREKKESFPLTVTSAQKNPTAFYLCASSTLQERENIQYFGAGTRLSVL.

The V call is TRBV9, the J call TRBJ2-1; 7 positions match TRBD1. Germline loops: CDR1 SGDLS, CDR2 YYNGEE. J was trimmed by 10 bases and V by 3 bases; bases with no gene match: 10. CDR3 size: 14 residues. CDR3 loop: CASSARYRGGEQFF. The CDR3 DNA reads as TGTGCCAGCAGCGCAAGATACAGGGGTGGCGAGCAGTTCTTC.

The V call is TRBV15, the J call TRBJ2-2; 9 positions agree with TRBD1. Looked up from germline, CDR1 is LNHNV and CDR2 is YYDKDF (reference sequence). With V trimmed by 1 base and J by 9 bases, 18 bases remained unmatched. This CDR3 region has 19 residues. The CDR3 DNA is TGTGCCACCAGCAGAGCACCCGGGGGACAGGGATCCCCTTTGAGGGAGCTGTTTTTT. As protein: CATSRAPGGQGSPLRELFF.

The chain is built from TRBV4-1 and TRBJ1-2, with 7 bases identical to TRBD1. The germline V gene has CDR1 MGHRA and CDR2 YSYEKL. V lost 0 bases to trimming and J lost 4 bases; unmatched junction nucleotides: 5. CDR3 size: 15 residues. For the CDR3, the DNA is TGCGCCAGCAGCCAAGATGACAGGGCCTTCTATGGCTACACCTTC. This translates into CASSQDDRAFYGYTF.

The chain employs TRBV2 and TRBJ1-2, with D unresolved. Trimming shortened V by 9 bases and J by 4 bases, and 21 bases separated the two germline ends. The CDR3 covers 15 residues. In germline, CDR1 is SNHLY, CDR2 FYNNEI. As DNA, the CDR3 is TGTGCCAGTGAAGAAAGCCCTGGAGTTGGCTATGGCTACACCTTC. It is translated as CASEESPGVGYGYTF.

This chain uses TRBV18 with TRBJ2-5; D possibly corresponds to TRBD1 (6 bases). This CDR3 is built from 15 residues. Deletions cut 9 bases from V and 4 bases from J, with 21 bases between. The germline V gene has CDR1 KGHSH and CDR2 LQKENI. The CDR3 is CASLGAQGPGETQYF. In DNA form, the CDR3 reads TGTGCCAGTTTAGGAGCACAGGGCCCCGGAGAGACCCAGTACTTC.

The J gene is TRBJ2-6, the V gene TRBV5-1; D unresolved. This CDR3 is built from 14 residues. The V and J ends lost 6 bases and 0 bases respectively, with 7 bases between them. Germline V gene lookup returns CDR1 SGHRS and CDR2 YFSETQ. The CDR3 DNA sequence: TGCGCCAGCACCCTCAGCTCTGGGGCCAACGTCCTGACTTTC. The encoded protein is CASTLSSGANVLTF. Supplemented by reference TRBV5-1 and TRBJ2-6, the full variable domain reads KAGVTQTPRYLIKTRGQQVTLSCSPISGHRSVSWYQQTPGQGLQFLFEYFSETQRNKGNFPGRFSGRQFSNSRSEMNVSTLELGDSALYLCASTLSSGANVLTFGAGSRLTVL.

This clone was observed a single time. The chain combines TRBV30 with TRBJ1-2, with 8 bases fitting TRBD1. Losses at the gene ends were 4 bases for V and 7 bases for J; bases not matched to a gene: 5. The CDR3 sequence is 12 residues long. From germline, CDR1 is GTSNPN and CDR2 SVGIG (reference sequence). CDR3 DNA sequence: TGTGCCTGGACACAGGGGGGTCTTGGCTACACCTTC. Its protein is CAWTQGGLGYTF.

V usage is TRBV10-3 and J usage is TRBJ1-2; D remains unclear. Between the trimmed V and J ends, which lost 3 bases and 0 bases, there was a span of 17 bases. Germline loops: CDR1 ENHRY, CDR2 SYGVKD. This CDR3 comprises 17 residues. The CDR3: CAISDFGEVRTNYGYTF. The DNA of the CDR3 is TGTGCCATCAGTGATTTCGGGGAGGTGAGGACTAACTATGGCTACACCTTC.

V gene TRBV14 combines with J gene TRBJ2-7, with D perhaps TRBD1 or TRBD2 (5 bases each). The V and J ends lost 4 bases and 7 bases respectively, with 11 bases between them. Germline lookup yields CDR1 SGHDN and CDR2 FVKESK. The CDR3 is 12 residues long. CDR3 region: CASSRGTWEQYF. Here the CDR3 DNA reads TGTGCCAGCAGCCGGGGGACGTGGGAGCAGTACTTC.

The J gene is TRBJ1-2, the V gene TRBV7-9; D gene uncertain. The V gene's germline CDR1 is SEHNR and CDR2 FQNEAQ (reference sequence). This CDR3 has 14 residues. Trimming stripped 6 bases from V and 2 bases from J, with 13 bases between. CDR3 protein: CASRPDGTNYGYTF. In DNA, the CDR3 is TGTGCCAGCAGGCCCGACGGAACCAACTATGGCTACACCTTC.

This clone was counted only a few times. V gene TRBV11-2 combines with J gene TRBJ1-1, with 7 bases lining up with TRBD1. Germline CDR1 SGHAT, CDR2 FQNNGV. The CDR3 loop spans 15 amino acids. V lost 3 bases to trimming and J lost 0 bases; unmatched junction nucleotides: 4. This chain's CDR3 is CASSLRQGLNTEAFF. Here the CDR3 DNA reads TGTGCCAGCAGCTTGAGACAGGGCCTGAACACTGAAGCTTTCTTT.

V is TRBV5-1 and J is TRBJ1-5; 7 nucleotides match TRBD1. The ends lost 4 bases at V and 0 bases at J; junction bases unmatched: 16. The CDR3 is made up of 19 amino acids. Germline CDR1 SGHRS, CDR2 YFSETQ. Here the CDR3 reads CASSNRGRIGRDSNQPQHF. The CDR3 nucleotides are TGCGCCAGCAGCAACAGGGGCCGGATCGGGAGGGATAGCAATCAGCCCCAGCATTTT.

The count of this clone is one. This chain joins TRBV5-1 and TRBJ2-7; 10 positions match TRBD2. CDR1 SGHRS and CDR2 YFSETQ come from the germline V gene. The CDR3 loop spans 16 amino acids. The junction had 9 bases not matched to a gene; V was cut back by 4 bases and J by 2 bases. CDR3 DNA sequence: TGCGCCAGCAGCCCGGCAGGTAGCGGGGGGACCTACGAGCAGTACTTC. This translates into CASSPAGSGGTYEQYF.